This T cell receptor (beta chain) was sequenced during a study of T cells in women clearing cervical HPV infection. Regarding this clone: The read ends 3 residues early relative to the CDR3; the germline J gene fills the gap.

CDR3 length: 14 residues. Germline CDR1 is MNHNS and CDR2 is SASEGT. The ends lost 4 bases at V and 1 base at J; junction bases unmatched: 1. TCRdb's copy holds only in-frame clones and misses some; the assay was immunoSEQ multiplex PCR. The sample's table shows 20,000 or so clones. V gene TRBV6-1 combines with J gene TRBJ2-3; the match to TRBD1 covers 8 bases. Sequencing was performed on blood buffy coat. The sequence derives from a woman between 18 and 69 years old with a cervical HPV16 infection that either progressed to CIN3+ or cleared (not recorded which). CDR3 DNA (partial): TGTGCCAGCAGTGCAGGGGGCCGCACAGATACG. This codes for CASSAGGRTDT. The whole CDR3 protein reads CASSAGGRTDTQYF.